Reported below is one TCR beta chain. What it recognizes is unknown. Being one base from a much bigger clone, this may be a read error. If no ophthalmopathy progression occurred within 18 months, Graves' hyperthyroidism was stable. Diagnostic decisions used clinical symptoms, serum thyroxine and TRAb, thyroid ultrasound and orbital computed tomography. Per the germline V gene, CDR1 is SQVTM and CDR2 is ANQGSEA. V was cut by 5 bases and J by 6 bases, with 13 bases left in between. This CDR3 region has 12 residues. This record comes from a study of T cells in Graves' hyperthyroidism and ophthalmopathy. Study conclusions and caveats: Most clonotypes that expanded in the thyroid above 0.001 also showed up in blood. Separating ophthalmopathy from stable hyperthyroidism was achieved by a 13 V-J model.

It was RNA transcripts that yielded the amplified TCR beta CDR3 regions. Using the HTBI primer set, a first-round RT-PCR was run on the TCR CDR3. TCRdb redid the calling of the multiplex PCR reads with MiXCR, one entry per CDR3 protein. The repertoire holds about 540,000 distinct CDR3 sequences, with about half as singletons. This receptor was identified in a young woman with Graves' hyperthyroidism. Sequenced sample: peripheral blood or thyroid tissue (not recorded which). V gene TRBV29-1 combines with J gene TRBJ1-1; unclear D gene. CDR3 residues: CSVKTPNAEAFF. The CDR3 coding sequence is TGCAGCGTTAAGACTCCTAACGCTGAAGCTTTCTTT.